One T cell receptor beta chain is described in this entry. Antigen specificity is unknown. The sample comes from a study of T cell clusters in autoimmune cytopenias. Roughly 38,000 genome equivalents of blood DNA were amplified for TRB. Study conclusions and caveats: TRB repertoire shifts in secondary cytopenia and chronic lymphocytic leukemia mostly reflected lymphoma, not autoimmunity. The cluster-lack signature was not seen for secondary cytopenia versus chronic lymphocytic leukemia. Physiological T cell clusters of healthy donors were apparently absent in primary autoimmune cytopenia patients. No experiment has yet validated the function of the T cell clusters defined in silico.

One tube held mixed TRB-A and TRB-B primer pools for touch-down PCR. Reprocessing the multiplex PCR reads, TCRdb reports a single entry for every CDR3 protein and omits DNA. The table lists 2,500 to 4,000 distinct CDR3 sequences. The CDR3 has 11 amino acids. The sequenced sample consisted of peripheral blood. This TCR was recovered from a human donor with an autoimmune cytopenia or autoimmune hepatitis (not recorded which). The chain is built from TRBV12-3 or TRBV12-4 and TRBJ2-3. CDR3 residues: CASGYTNTQYF.